Listed below are T cell receptor beta chains from one sample, sequenced in a study of shared clonotypes between healthy human individuals. Sequenced by immunoSEQ multiplex PCR; TCRdb stores in-frame clones only, minus some. Of about 470,000 clones detected, 70% to 80% appear once; the ten largest clones hold roughly 13%. Specimen: PBMCs. The receptors were gathered from a middle-aged woman in good health. Some clones in this sample may be carry-over from other donors' samples. CDR3s include the opening cysteine and the closing phenylalanine or tryptophan. Each record gives: J gene, D gene, clone size, V gene, CDR3 DNA, CDR3 protein. The D gene is left open where the match is weak. Rows may omit the clone size; those that give it use once, few, many or a size class.

TRBJ2-1 | NA | NA | TRBV5-4 | TGTGCCAGCAGCTCGGGCGTTGAGCAGTTCTTC | CASSSGVEQFF
TRBJ2-1 | TRBD2 | NA | TRBV28 | TGTGCCAGCGCCACCGGACTAGCGGCCCAGAGCTCCTACAATGAGCAGTTCTTC | CASATGLAAQSSYNEQFF
TRBJ2-3 | TRBD2 | NA | TRBV7-3 | TGTGCCAGCAGCCCGGGACTATTCACAGATACGCAGTATTTT | CASSPGLFTDTQYF
TRBJ2-7 | NA | NA | TRBV27 | TGTGCCAGCAGTTTAGCCGGTCCTAACTACGAGCAGTACTTC | CASSLAGPNYEQYF
TRBJ1-4 | TRBD1 | few | TRBV7-8 | TGTGCCAGCAGCTCGTACAGGGGGCGTAGGGAAAAACTGTTTTTT | CASSSYRGRREKLFF
TRBJ2-3 | TRBD2 | NA | TRBV5-1 | TGCGCCAGCAGCTTTAGCGGGACTCCAGATACGCAGTATTTT | CASSFSGTPDTQYF
TRBJ2-7 | TRBD2 | NA | TRBV6-1 | TGTGCCGGCGCCAGCAGGGGACTAGCGGGATTCGAGCAGTACTTC | CAGASRGLAGFEQYF
TRBJ1-1 | TRBD1 | few | TRBV19 | TGTGCCAGTAGCACAGGGGCTCGGGACACTGAAGCTTTCTTT | CASSTGARDTEAFF
TRBJ2-7 | NA | NA | TRBV28 | TGTGCCAGCAGAAAACAGGGTCCGCTGGAGCAGTACTTC | CASRKQGPLEQYF
TRBJ1-1 | NA | NA | TRBV18 | TGTGCCAGCTCAACACAGAACAAGAACACTGAAGCTTTCTTT | CASSTQNKNTEAFF
TRBJ1-4 | NA | once | TRBV7-9 | TGTGCCAGCAGCTTCTCCCAAGGCGCCTCGGTAGAAAATGAAAAACTGTTTTTT | CASSFSQGASVENEKLFF
TRBJ2-3 | NA | NA | TRBV28 | TGTGCCAGCAAAGACCACACAGATACGCAGTATTTT | CASKDHTDTQYF
TRBJ1-1 | NA | NA | TRBV5-1 | TGCGCCAGCAGCTTGGGAGCGGGCCTTAACACTGAAGCTTTCTTT | CASSLGAGLNTEAFF
TRBJ2-7 | NA | few | TRBV19 | TGTGCCAGTAGCCACCCCGGCAGACACGAGCAGTACTTC | CASSHPGRHEQYF
TRBJ2-1 | NA | NA | TRBV2 | TGTGCCAGCAGTGCACAGAGGTCTAGTGAGCAGTTCTTC | CASSAQRSSEQFF
TRBJ2-7 | NA | NA | TRBV5-1 | TGCGCCAGCGGCCCCATTGGGGGAGACTACGAGCAGTACTTC | CASGPIGGDYEQYF
TRBJ1-1 | NA | few | TRBV28 | TGTGCCAGCAGTTTACCCGGCTTGAACACTGAAGCTTTCTTT | CASSLPGLNTEAFF
TRBJ2-7 | NA | NA | TRBV30 | TGTGCCTGGAAATGGACCACTTTGACGTACGAGCAGTACTTC | CAWKWTTLTYEQYF
TRBJ1-4 | NA | once | TRBV6-7 | TGTGCCAGCAGTTACCCAGCGACAGCTACTAATGAAAAACTGTTTTTT | CASSYPATATNEKLFF
TRBJ2-7 | TRBD1 | NA | TRBV5-4 | TGTGCCAGCAGCTTGGGGGGACAGGGGGCCCACGAGCAGTACTTC | CASSLGGQGAHEQYF
TRBJ2-7 | NA | NA | TRBV5-4 | TGTGCCAGCAGCTTTGGCGGCCCCCTAGGCGAGCAGTACTTC | CASSFGGPLGEQYF
TRBJ2-7 | NA | NA | TRBV30 | TGTGCCTGGAGTGTGGTTCGGGGATCCTACGAGCAGTACTTC | CAWSVVRGSYEQYF
TRBJ1-5 | NA | NA | TRBV28 | TGTGCCAGCATCCCCCGAGCACTGCCCAATCAGCCCCAGCATTTT | CASIPRALPNQPQHF
TRBJ2-7 | TRBD2 | NA | TRBV28 | TGTGCCAGCGAGACTAGCGGGACTGGGGAGCAGTACTTC | CASETSGTGEQYF
TRBJ2-7 | NA | NA | TRBV28 | TGTGCCAGCAGTTTAGGCCAGTTTTACGAGCAGTACTTC | CASSLGQFYEQYF
TRBJ2-1 | TRBD2 | NA | TRBV19 | TGTGCCAGTAGTGCCGGGACTAGCGGATACAATGAGCAGTTCTTC | CASSAGTSGYNEQFF
TRBJ2-2 | NA | NA | TRBV7-3 | TGTGCCAGCAGCTTAACCGGGGGCGGGACCGGGGAGCTGTTTTTT | CASSLTGGGTGELFF
TRBJ1-2 | NA | few | TRBV4-2 | TGTGCCAGCAGCCAAGATCGCGCTAACTATGGCTACACCTTC | CASSQDRANYGYTF
TRBJ2-3 | NA | NA | TRBV7-2 | TGTGCCAGCAGCCGTTCGGCGGGGTCTGGGGATACGCAGTATTTT | CASSRSAGSGDTQYF
TRBJ2-2 | TRBD2 | NA | TRBV4-1 | TGCGCCAGCAGCCCAGTGGGGACTAGCATCGGGGAGCTGTTTTTT | CASSPVGTSIGELFF
TRBJ2-3 | TRBD2 | NA | TRBV4-2 | TGTGCCAGCAGCCTTTTGACTAGCGGGAGCGGAGATACGCAGTATTTT | CASSLLTSGSGDTQYF
TRBJ2-5 | NA | NA | TRBV6-5 | TGTGCCAGCAGTAGAAACAGAGAGACCCAGTACTTC | CASSRNRETQYF
TRBJ2-2 | NA | NA | TRBV9 | TGTGCCAGCAGCGTAGGGAGGCGGAACACCGGGGAGCTGTTTTTT | CASSVGRRNTGELFF
TRBJ1-6 | NA | few | TRBV7-8 | TGTGCCAGCAGCTTGAGTCACAGCCTAAATTCACCCCTCCACTTT | CASSLSHSLNSPLHF
TRBJ1-4 | NA | NA | TRBV5-5 | TGTGCCAGCAGCTTGTACGGGGGAGACGGTGAAAAACTGTTTTTT | CASSLYGGDGEKLFF
TRBJ2-1 | TRBD2 | few | TRBV5-1 | TGCGCCAGCAGCCCGCTAGCGGGGGGGGACAATGAGCAGTTCTTC | CASSPLAGGDNEQFF
TRBJ1-1 | NA | NA | TRBV15 | TGTGCCACCAGCGGCCGGAGGGGGGGCTTAATGAACACTGAAGCTTTCTTT | CATSGRRGGLMNTEAFF
TRBJ1-1 | NA | NA | TRBV7-8 | TGTGCCAGCAGCCTAATGACAAGGGGGTCCACTGAAGCTTTCTTT | CASSLMTRGSTEAFF
TRBJ2-2 | TRBD1 | NA | TRBV7-9 | TGTGCCAGCATTCCCCCTGGGCCAGGGGGCACCGGGGAGCTGTTTTTT | CASIPPGPGGTGELFF
TRBJ2-7 | NA | NA | TRBV15 | TGTGCCACCAGCAGAGGGAGCCAAGCAAGGACAGCCCTCACGGGCGAGCAGTACTTC | CATSRGSQARTALTGEQYF
TRBJ1-1 | NA | NA | TRBV7-6 | TGTGCCAGCAGCTTAGGTCAGACCATGAACACTGAAGCTTTCTTT | CASSLGQTMNTEAFF
TRBJ2-7 | TRBD2 | NA | TRBV4-1 | TGCGCCAGCAGCTACGGGAGGGGCGAGCAGTACTTC | CASSYGRGEQYF
TRBJ2-1 | TRBD2 | NA | TRBV7-7 | TGTGCTAGGCGGGTAGCGGGATTCGATGAGCAGTTCTTC | CARRVAGFDEQFF
TRBJ2-4 | TRBD1 | NA | TRBV7-2 | TGTGCCAGCAGCTACACGGGACAGCCCAAAAACATTCAGTACTTC | CASSYTGQPKNIQYF
TRBJ2-4 | NA | few | TRBV30 | TGTGCCTGGAGTGCCCCGGGACTTTACCAGCCCCAGTACTTC | CAWSAPGLYQPQYF
TRBJ2-7 | TRBD1 | NA | TRBV28 | TGTGCCAGCAGAAACTCCGGGACAGGGGCTAGGGAGCAGTACTTC | CASRNSGTGAREQYF
TRBJ1-1 | TRBD1 | NA | TRBV28 | TGTGCCAGTCGACAGGGGGTTATGAACACTGAAGCTTTCTTT | CASRQGVMNTEAFF
TRBJ1-1 | NA | NA | TRBV27 | TGTGCCAGCAGTCTCGCATCCGGGTTCCCAAACACTGAAGCTTTCTTT | CASSLASGFPNTEAFF